In this sample, the clone carrying this T cell receptor beta chain turned up many times. TCRdb recomputed calls from the RT-PCR reads with MiXCR, one row per CDR3 protein. This sample has about 680,000 distinct CDR3 sequences, with over 12% found just once. The CDR3 is 14 amino acids. Per germline, CDR1 MNHEY and CDR2 SMNVEV (reference sequence). V was trimmed by 8 bases and J by 2 bases, leaving 14 bases between them. The chain carries TRBV27 and TRBJ2-3, with a possible D match to TRBD2 (5 bases). The source is a female donor in good health, serving as a healthy control. Sequencing was carried out using memory CD4+ T cells from blood. The CDR3 protein is CASAPGYHTDTQYF. The DNA of the CDR3 is TGTGCCAGCGCCCCGGGGTACCACACAGATACGCAGTATTTT.